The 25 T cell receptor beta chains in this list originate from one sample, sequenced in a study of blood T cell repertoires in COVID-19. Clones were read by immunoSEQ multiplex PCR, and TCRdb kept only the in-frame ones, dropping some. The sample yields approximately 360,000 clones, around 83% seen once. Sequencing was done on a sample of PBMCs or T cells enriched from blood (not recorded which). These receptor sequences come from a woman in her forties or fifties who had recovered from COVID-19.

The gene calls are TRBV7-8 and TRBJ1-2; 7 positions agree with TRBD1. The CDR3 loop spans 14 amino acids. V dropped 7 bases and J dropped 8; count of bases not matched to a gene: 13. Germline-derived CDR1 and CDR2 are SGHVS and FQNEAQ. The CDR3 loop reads CASKGDSGHGGYTF. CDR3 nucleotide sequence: TGTGCCAGCAAGGGGGACAGCGGACACGGGGGCTACACCTTC.

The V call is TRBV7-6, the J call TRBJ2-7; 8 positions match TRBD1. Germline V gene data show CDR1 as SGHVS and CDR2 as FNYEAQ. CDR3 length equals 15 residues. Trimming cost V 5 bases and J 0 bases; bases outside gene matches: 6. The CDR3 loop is CASSRWTGSSYEQYF. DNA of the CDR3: TGTGCCAGCAGCCGCTGGACAGGGAGCTCCTACGAGCAGTACTTC. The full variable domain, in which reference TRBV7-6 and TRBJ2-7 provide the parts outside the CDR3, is GAGVSQSPRYKVTKRGQDVALRCDPISGHVSLYWYRQALGQGPEFLTYFNYEAQQDKSGLPNDRFSAERPEGSISTLTIQRTEQRDSAMYRCASSRWTGSSYEQYFGPGTRLTVT.

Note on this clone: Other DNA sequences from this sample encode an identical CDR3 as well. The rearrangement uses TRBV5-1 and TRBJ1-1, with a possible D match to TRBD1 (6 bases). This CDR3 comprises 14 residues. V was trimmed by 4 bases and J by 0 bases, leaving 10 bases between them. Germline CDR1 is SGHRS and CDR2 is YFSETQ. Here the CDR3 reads CASSRDTLNTEAFF. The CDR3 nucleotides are TGCGCCAGCAGCCGGGACACATTGAACACTGAAGCTTTCTTT.

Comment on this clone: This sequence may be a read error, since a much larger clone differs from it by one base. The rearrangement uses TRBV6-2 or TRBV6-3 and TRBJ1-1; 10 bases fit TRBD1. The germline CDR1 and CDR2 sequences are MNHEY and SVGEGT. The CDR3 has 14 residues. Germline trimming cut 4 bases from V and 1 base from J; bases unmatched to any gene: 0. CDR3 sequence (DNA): TGTGCCAGCAGTTGGGACAGGGGGAACACTGAAGCTTTCTTT. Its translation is CASSWDRGNTEAFF.

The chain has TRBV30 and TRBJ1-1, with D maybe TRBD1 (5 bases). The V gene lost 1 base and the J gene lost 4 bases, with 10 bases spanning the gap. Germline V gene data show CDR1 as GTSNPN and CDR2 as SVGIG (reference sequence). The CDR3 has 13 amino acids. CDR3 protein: CAWSAGEGTEAFF. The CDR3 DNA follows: TGTGCCTGGAGTGCGGGGGAGGGCACTGAAGCTTTCTTT.

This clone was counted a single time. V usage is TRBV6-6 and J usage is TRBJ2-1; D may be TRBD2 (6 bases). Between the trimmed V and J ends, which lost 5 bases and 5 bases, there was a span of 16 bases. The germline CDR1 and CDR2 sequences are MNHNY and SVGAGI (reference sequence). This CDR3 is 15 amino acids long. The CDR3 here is CASSPPSSGNNEQFF. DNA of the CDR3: TGTGCCAGCAGTCCCCCGAGTAGCGGCAACAATGAGCAGTTCTTC.

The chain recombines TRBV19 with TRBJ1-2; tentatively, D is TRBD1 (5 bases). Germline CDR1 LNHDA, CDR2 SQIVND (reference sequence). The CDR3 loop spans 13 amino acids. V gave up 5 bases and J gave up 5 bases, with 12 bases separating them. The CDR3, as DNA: TGTGCCAGTAGTCTGGACAAAGGGTATGGCTACACCTTC. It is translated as CASSLDKGYGYTF.

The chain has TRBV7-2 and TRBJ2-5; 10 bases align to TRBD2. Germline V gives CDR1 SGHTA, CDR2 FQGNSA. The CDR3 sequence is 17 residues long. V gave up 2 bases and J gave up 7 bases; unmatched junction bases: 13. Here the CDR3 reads CASSLMAKVVAGGTQYF. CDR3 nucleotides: TGTGCCAGCAGCTTAATGGCGAAGGTTGTAGCGGGGGGGACCCAGTACTTC.

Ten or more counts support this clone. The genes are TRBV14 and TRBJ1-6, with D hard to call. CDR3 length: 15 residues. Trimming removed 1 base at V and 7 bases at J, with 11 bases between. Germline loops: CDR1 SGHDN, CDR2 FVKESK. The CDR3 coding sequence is TGTGCCAGCAGCCAAGTTATGGTGGCAAATTCACCCCTCCACTTT. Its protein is CASSQVMVANSPLHF.

The CDR3 nucleotides read TGTGCCAGCAGCCCCAGGGCCCCGGGACAGTACAATGAGCAGTTCTTC. It encodes CASSPRAPGQYNEQFF. The genes are TRBV11-2 and TRBJ2-1; 7 bases are a match to TRBD1. There are 16 residues in the CDR3. V lost 5 bases to trimming and J lost 4 bases; unmatched junction nucleotides: 11. Germline V gene lookup returns CDR1 SGHAT and CDR2 FQNNGV.

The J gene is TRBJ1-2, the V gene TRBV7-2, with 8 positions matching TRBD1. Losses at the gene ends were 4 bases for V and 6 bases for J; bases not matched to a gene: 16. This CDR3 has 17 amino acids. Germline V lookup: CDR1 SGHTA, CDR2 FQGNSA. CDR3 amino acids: CASSSPGITGGGDGYTF. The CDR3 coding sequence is TGTGCCAGCAGCTCCCCAGGGATCACAGGGGGTGGTGATGGCTACACCTTC.

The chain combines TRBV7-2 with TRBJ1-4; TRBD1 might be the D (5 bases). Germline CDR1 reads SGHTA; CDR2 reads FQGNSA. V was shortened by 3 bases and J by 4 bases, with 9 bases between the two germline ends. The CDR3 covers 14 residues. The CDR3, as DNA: TGTGCCAGCAGCTTGCAGGGTATTAATGAAAAACTGTTTTTT. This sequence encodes CASSLQGINEKLFF. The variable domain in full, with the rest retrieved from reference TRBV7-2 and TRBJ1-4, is GAGVSQSPSNKVTEKGKDVELRCDPISGHTALYWYRQSLGQGLEFLIYFQGNSAPDKSGLPSDRFSAERTGGSVSTLTIQRTQQEDSAVYLCASSLQGINEKLFFGSGTQLSVL.

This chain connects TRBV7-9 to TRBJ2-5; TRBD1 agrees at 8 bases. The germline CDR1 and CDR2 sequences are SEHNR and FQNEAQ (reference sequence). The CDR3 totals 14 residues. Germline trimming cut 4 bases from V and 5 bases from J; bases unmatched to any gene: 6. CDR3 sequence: CASSSDRVRETQYF. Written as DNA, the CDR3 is TGTGCCAGCAGCTCGGACAGGGTGCGCGAGACCCAGTACTTC.

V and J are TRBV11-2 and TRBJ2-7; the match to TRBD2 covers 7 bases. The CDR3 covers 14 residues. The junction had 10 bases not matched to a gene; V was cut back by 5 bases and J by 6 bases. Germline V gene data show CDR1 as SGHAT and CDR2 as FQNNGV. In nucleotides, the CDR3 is TGTGCCAGCAGCACAACGGGACTATTATTCGAGCAGTACTTC. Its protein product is CASSTTGLLFEQYF.

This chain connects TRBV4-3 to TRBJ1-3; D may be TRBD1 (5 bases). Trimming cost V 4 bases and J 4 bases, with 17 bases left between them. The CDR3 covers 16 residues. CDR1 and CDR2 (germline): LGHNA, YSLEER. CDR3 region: CASSLLGAGIGNTIYF. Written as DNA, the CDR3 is TGCGCCAGCAGCCTTCTAGGAGCAGGGATCGGAAACACCATATATTTT.

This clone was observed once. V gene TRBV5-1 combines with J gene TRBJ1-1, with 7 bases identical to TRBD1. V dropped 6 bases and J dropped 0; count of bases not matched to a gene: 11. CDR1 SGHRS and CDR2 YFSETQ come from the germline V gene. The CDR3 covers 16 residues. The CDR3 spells CASMSGVGTVNTEAFF. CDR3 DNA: TGCGCCAGCATGTCAGGGGTGGGGACAGTGAACACTGAAGCTTTCTTT.

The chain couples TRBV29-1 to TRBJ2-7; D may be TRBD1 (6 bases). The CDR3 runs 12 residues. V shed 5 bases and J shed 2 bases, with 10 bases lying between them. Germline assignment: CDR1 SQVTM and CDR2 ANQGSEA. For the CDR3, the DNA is TGCAGCGTTTTCACAGGGACCTACGAGCAGTACTTC. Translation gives CSVFTGTYEQYF.

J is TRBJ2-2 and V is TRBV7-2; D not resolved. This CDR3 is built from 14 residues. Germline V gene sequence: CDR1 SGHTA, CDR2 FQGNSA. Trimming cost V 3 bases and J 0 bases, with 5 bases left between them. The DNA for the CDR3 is TGTGCCAGCAGCTTCCCGGCGAACACCGGGGAGCTGTTTTTT. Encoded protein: CASSFPANTGELFF.

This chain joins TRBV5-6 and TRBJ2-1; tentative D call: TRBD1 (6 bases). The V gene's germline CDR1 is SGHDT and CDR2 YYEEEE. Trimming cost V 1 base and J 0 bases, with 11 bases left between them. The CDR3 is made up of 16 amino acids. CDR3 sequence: CASSLPTGNSYNEQFF. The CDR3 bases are TGTGCCAGCAGCTTGCCTACAGGGAACTCCTACAATGAGCAGTTCTTC.

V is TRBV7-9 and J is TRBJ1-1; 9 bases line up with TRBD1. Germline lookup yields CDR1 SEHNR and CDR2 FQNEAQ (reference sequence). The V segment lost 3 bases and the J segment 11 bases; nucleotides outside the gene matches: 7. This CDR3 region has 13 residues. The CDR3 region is CASSFPGQGGAFF. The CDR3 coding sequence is TGTGCCAGCAGCTTTCCGGGACAGGGTGGTGCTTTCTTT.

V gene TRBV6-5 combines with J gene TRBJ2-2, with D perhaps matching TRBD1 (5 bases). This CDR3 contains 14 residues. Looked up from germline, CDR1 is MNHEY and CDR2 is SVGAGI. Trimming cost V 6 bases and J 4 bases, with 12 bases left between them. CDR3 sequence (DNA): TGTGCCAGCAGCCAAGGACACCTCACCGGGGAGCTGTTTTTT. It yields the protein CASSQGHLTGELFF.

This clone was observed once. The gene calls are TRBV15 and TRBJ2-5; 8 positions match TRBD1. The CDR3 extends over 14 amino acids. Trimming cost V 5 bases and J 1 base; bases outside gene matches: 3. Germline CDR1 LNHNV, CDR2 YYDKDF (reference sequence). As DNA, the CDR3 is TGTGCCACCAGCGTGGGACAGGTCCAAGAGACCCAGTACTTC. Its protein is CATSVGQVQETQYF.

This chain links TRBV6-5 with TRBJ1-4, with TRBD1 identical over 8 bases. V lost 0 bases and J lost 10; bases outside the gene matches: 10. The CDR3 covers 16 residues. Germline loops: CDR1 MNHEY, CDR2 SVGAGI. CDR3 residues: CASSYSFLGQGRKLFF. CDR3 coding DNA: TGTGCCAGCAGTTACTCGTTCCTAGGACAGGGTCGAAAACTGTTTTTT.

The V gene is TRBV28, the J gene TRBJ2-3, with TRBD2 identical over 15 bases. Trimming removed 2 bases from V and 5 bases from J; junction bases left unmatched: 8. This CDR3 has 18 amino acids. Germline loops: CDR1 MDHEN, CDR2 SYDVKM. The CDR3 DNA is TGTGCCAGCAGTTTAGCGCAGGGACTAGCGGGGGGAGGAGATACGCAGTATTTT. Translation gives CASSLAQGLAGGGDTQYF. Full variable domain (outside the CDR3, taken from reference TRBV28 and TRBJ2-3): DVKVTQSSRYLVKRTGEKVFLECVQDMDHENMFWYRQDPGLGLRLIYFSYDVKMKEKGDIPEGYSVSREKKERFSLILESASTNQTSMYLCASSLAQGLAGGGDTQYFGPGTRLTVL.

CDR3 bases: TGTGCCATCACAGACAGGAACTATAATTCACCCCTCCACTTT. It encodes CAITDRNYNSPLHF. V gene TRBV10-3 combines with J gene TRBJ1-6; D is perhaps TRBD1 (6 bases). The CDR3 totals 14 residues. V was trimmed by 7 bases and J by 3 bases, leaving 10 bases between them. Germline V gene lookup returns CDR1 ENHRY and CDR2 SYGVKD.